The 12 T cell receptor beta chains reported below all come from one sample, sequenced in a study of blood T cell repertoires in COVID-19. Repertoires were generated with immunoSEQ multiplex PCR, while TCRdb's copy carries only in-frame clones and drops some. The sample has about 120,000 clones, roughly 89% seen once. Sequencing was carried out using peripheral blood. These receptors were collected from a middle-aged man with acute or convalescent COVID-19.

The chain has TRBV6-1 and TRBJ1-3, with D possibly TRBD1 on 5 matching bases. CDR3 length: 15 residues. Germline V CDR1 and CDR2: MNHNS, SASEGT. Trimming removed 3 bases at V and 3 bases at J, with 12 bases between. This CDR3 is CASSEGRGIGNTIYF. As DNA, the CDR3 is TGTGCCAGCAGTGAGGGACGGGGGATTGGAAACACCATATATTTT.

This chain links TRBV15 with TRBJ2-3; the D gene is possibly TRBD2 (5 bases). CDR1 and CDR2 from the germline V gene are LNHNV and YYDKDF (reference sequence). Trimming took 9 bases from V and 4 from J, leaving 11 bases between them. The CDR3 extends over 12 amino acids. The CDR3 nucleotides read TGTGCCACGGGGAGAAGCGCAGATACGCAGTATTTT. It yields the protein CATGRSADTQYF.

V usage is TRBV3-1 (or the pseudogene TRBV3-2) and J usage is TRBJ2-1, with 12 nucleotides matching TRBD2. CDR1 and CDR2 (germline): LGHDT, YNNKEL (reference sequence). V lost 3 bases, J lost 2 bases, and 8 bases stayed unmatched. This CDR3 is 18 amino acids long. In nucleotides, the CDR3 is TGTGCCAGCAGCCAGCCCGCGGCTAGCGGGGGGGCCTACAATGAGCAGTTCTTC. This sequence encodes CASSQPAASGGAYNEQFF.

The V and J genes are TRBV19 and TRBJ1-5; D is ambiguous. The CDR3 contains 14 residues. With 5 bases removed from V and 0 bases from J, the gap between germline ends came to 8 bases. In germline, CDR1 is LNHDA, CDR2 SQIVND (reference sequence). CDR3 loop: CASSHRDSNQPQHF. CDR3 nucleotide sequence: TGTGCCAGTAGTCACCGGGATAGCAATCAGCCCCAGCATTTT.

The V gene is TRBV7-2, the J gene TRBJ2-2; 9 nucleotides align to TRBD1. Per germline, CDR1 SGHTA and CDR2 FQGNSA. This CDR3 contains 15 residues. J gave up 4 bases and V 4 bases, and 4 bases lay outside the gene matches. The CDR3 bases are TGTGCCAGCAGCTCACAGGGGGCAGGCACCGGGGAGCTGTTTTTT. Amino acids: CASSSQGAGTGELFF. The variable domain in full, completed from reference TRBV7-2 and TRBJ2-2, reads GAGVSQSPSNKVTEKGKDVELRCDPISGHTALYWYRQSLGQGLEFLIYFQGNSAPDKSGLPSDRFSAERTGGSVSTLTIQRTQQEDSAVYLCASSSQGAGTGELFFGEGSRLTVL.

This chain joins TRBV5-8 and TRBJ1-6; D may be TRBD1 (6 bases). V was pared by 0 bases and J by 6 bases, with 7 bases between. The CDR3 is made up of 14 amino acids. Germline V CDR1 and CDR2: SGHTS, YDEGEE. The CDR3 region has the DNA TGTGCCAGCAGCTTGGGACAGGTTAATTCACCCCTCCACTTT. Its protein is CASSLGQVNSPLHF.

The chain has TRBV7-9 and TRBJ2-3; D not certain. V gave up 8 bases and J gave up 1 base, with 10 bases separating them. The CDR3 runs 13 residues. Germline CDR1 and CDR2: SEHNR and FQNEAQ (reference sequence). The CDR3 protein is CASVELGTDTQYF. The CDR3 nucleotides are TGTGCCAGCGTGGAGTTGGGCACAGATACGCAGTATTTT.

V and J are TRBV7-2 and TRBJ2-3; TRBD2 matches 13 bases. Trimming cost V 1 base and J 8 bases; bases outside gene matches: 3. CDR1 is SGHTA, CDR2 FQGNSA, per germline. CDR3 length equals 15 residues. The CDR3 protein is CASSLDGTSGVTQYF. CDR3 DNA sequence: TGTGCCAGCAGCTTAGATGGGACTAGCGGGGTTACGCAGTATTTT.

V and J are TRBV5-1 and TRBJ2-5, with 7 nucleotides matching TRBD2. Losses at the gene ends were 1 base for V and 3 bases for J; bases not matched to a gene: 6. The CDR3 sequence is 15 residues long. Germline CDR1 reads SGHRS; CDR2 reads YFSETQ. The CDR3 bases are TGCGCCAGCAGCTTGAGACCTAGCGGAGAAGAGACCCAGTACTTC. It specifies CASSLRPSGEETQYF. Based on the CDR3 plus reference TRBV5-1 and TRBJ2-5, the full variable domain is KAGVTQTPRYLIKTRGQQVTLSCSPISGHRSVSWYQQTPGQGLQFLFEYFSETQRNKGNFPGRFSGRQFSNSRSEMNVSTLELGDSALYLCASSLRPSGEETQYFGPGTRLLVL.

CDR3 sequence reads: CSADAGTGGYEQYF. For the CDR3, the DNA is TGCAGCGCTGACGCCGGGACAGGGGGCTACGAGCAGTACTTC. The rearrangement joins TRBV29-1 to TRBJ2-7, with 11 bases lining up with TRBD1. Unmatched junction bases numbered 8, after V lost 7 bases and J lost 3 bases. The CDR3 totals 14 residues. The germline V gene has CDR1 SQVTM and CDR2 ANQGSEA.

The genes are TRBV6-2 or TRBV6-3 and TRBJ1-1; a weak D match, TRBD1 (6 bases). CDR3 length: 13 amino acids. Trimming cost V 5 bases and J 8 bases, with 15 bases left between them. CDR1 is MNHEY and CDR2 is SVGEGT in the germline V gene. The CDR3 is CASSLGTYGEAFF. CDR3 bases: TGTGCCAGCAGTCTAGGGACATACGGGGAAGCTTTCTTT.

The rearrangement links TRBV11-3 to TRBJ1-1, with D hard to call. CDR1 and CDR2 (germline): SGHNT, YENEEA. This CDR3 has 13 residues. The V end lost 5 bases, the J end lost 4 bases, and 11 bases lay between the germline ends. CDR3 sequence (DNA): TGTGCCAGCAGCGAGGGTTCCGGCACTGAAGCTTTCTTT. Its translation: CASSEGSGTEAFF.